This TCR beta chain was obtained from a study of CD8 T cells in ankylosing spondylitis. General study points: Enrichment of disease-linked clones was reportedly significant in matched ankylosing spondylitis synovial fluid. Prior work had noted some motif variants in reactive arthritis blood and synovial fluid. Apparently characteristic of ankylosing spondylitis blood was a TCR beta motif (about eight highly homologous variants).

Germline V CDR1 and CDR2: KGHSH, LQKENI. The V end lost 4 bases, the J end lost 6 bases, and 10 bases lay between the germline ends. This CDR3 is built from 12 residues. Worth noting for this clonotype: Antigen: not known.

Preparation of TCR beta libraries was done by quantitative 5'-RACE with molecular barcodes. TCRdb independently ran MiXCR on the 5' RACE reads; one entry per CDR3 protein. This sample yields about 340,000 distinct CDR3 sequences, of which roughly 14% are seen a single time; roughly 0.99% belongs to the top ten. The sequencing input was blood, either unsorted or a sorted T cell fraction (not recorded which). The TCR comes from a male donor with ankylosing spondylitis or in good health (not recorded which). The chain is built from TRBV18 and TRBJ2-7, with D uncertain. The DNA for the CDR3 is TGTGCCAGCTCACGTACCAATTCCGAGCAGTACTTC. Residues: CASSRTNSEQYF.